A single sample gave rise to the 8 T cell receptor beta chains below, sequenced in a study of regulatory T cells in long-lasting Graves disease. Arm-PCR with iRepertoire HTBI primers amplified the CDR3 regions for these TCR beta libraries. Each CDR3 protein gets one entry after TCRdb re-called the multiplex PCR reads with MiXCR. The sample gives fewer than 450,000 distinct CDR3 sequences, around 24% of which show up once; roughly 30% is in the top ten. Documented time point: persistent/refractory GD, antithyroid drugs over 5 years with positive TRAb. There was RNA extracted from PBMCs, and the TCR library was made from it. Sequences were derived from peripheral blood mononuclear cells (PBMCs), sampled when the disease was refractory, from a patient treated with antithyroid drugs. The receptors originated from a female donor with Graves disease.

This clonotype was counted a single time. A junction end diverges from the germline sequence, so it may reflect a read error. The V and J genes are TRBV20-1 and TRBJ2-7; 7 bases are a match to TRBD1. The CDR3 length is 15 residues. The V gene's germline CDR1 is DFQATT and CDR2 SNEGSKA (reference sequence). The CDR3 bases are TGCAGTGCCAGGCCGGGACAGCCACCGATCTACGAGCGGTACTTC. Encoded protein: CSARPGQPPIYERYF.

The rearrangement joins TRBV2 to TRBJ1-2; D gene uncertain. The CDR3 totals 13 residues. Trimming shortened V by 10 bases and J by 12 bases, and 24 bases separated the two germline ends. From germline, CDR1 is SNHLY and CDR2 FYNNEI. CDR3 sequence reads: CATTSQRSPGHTF. The DNA for the CDR3 is TGTGCCACTACTTCCCAGAGGTCCCCCGGCCACACCTTC.

This clonotype came up many times. In DNA form, the CDR3 reads TGTGCCATCCTTCCCGACGGAGGGAGCACTGAAGCTTTCTTT. Its protein is CAILPDGGSTEAFF. V and J are TRBV10-3 and TRBJ1-1; D is unresolved. The CDR3 has 14 residues. Trimming removed 8 bases at V and 4 bases at J, with 17 bases between. The germline V gene has CDR1 ENHRY and CDR2 SYGVKD.

This clonotype has a handful of counts. The chain has TRBV29-1 and TRBJ2-6; D call uncertain. Germline V lookup: CDR1 SQVTM, CDR2 ANQGSEA. Trimming removed 6 bases at V and 0 bases at J, with 6 bases between. The CDR3 is 13 amino acids. The CDR3 DNA is TGCAGCGTACGGACCTCTGGGGCCAACGTCCTGACTTTC. Its translation: CSVRTSGANVLTF.

This chain links TRBV19 with TRBJ2-2; 12 bases are a match to TRBD2. Germline V gives CDR1 LNHDA, CDR2 SQIVND (reference sequence). The CDR3 sequence is 15 residues long. J lost 6 bases, V lost 7 bases, and 6 bases had no gene match. The CDR3 reads CASNTRLAGAGELFF. CDR3 bases: TGTGCCAGTAACACCAGACTAGCGGGAGCCGGGGAGCTGTTTTTT.

This rearrangement joins TRBV12-3 or TRBV12-4 to TRBJ2-5; D may correspond to TRBD1 or TRBD2 (6 bases each). Trimming shortened V by 7 bases and J by 4 bases, and 13 bases separated the two germline ends. The CDR3 runs to 13 residues. CDR3: CASTLGGPETQYF. In DNA form, the CDR3 reads TGTGCCAGCACCTTGGGGGGCCCAGAGACCCAGTACTTC.

Only a few counts were recorded for this clonotype. This chain joins TRBV7-8 and TRBJ1-6; D ambiguous. CDR1 SGHVS and CDR2 FQNEAQ come from the germline V gene. This CDR3 contains 13 residues. V lost 8 bases, J lost 8 bases, and 13 bases lay in between. CDR3 region: CASGVTTDSPLHF. The CDR3 region has the DNA TGTGCCAGCGGAGTAACGACGGATTCACCCCTCCACTTT.

V gene TRBV6-1 combines with J gene TRBJ2-7, with 7 positions matching TRBD1. J gave up 0 bases and V 6 bases, and 8 bases lay outside the gene matches. CDR3 length: 15 amino acids. Germline assignment: CDR1 MNHNS and CDR2 SASEGT. The DNA for the CDR3 is TGTGCCAGCAGCGCTCAACAGGGGTTCTCCTACGAGCAGTACTTC. Translating it yields CASSAQQGFSYEQYF.